The entry that follows covers one T cell receptor (beta chain) sequence. Germline V gene lookup returns CDR1 SGHRS and CDR2 YFSETQ. CDR3 length: 14 residues. Trimming removed 4 bases from V and 7 bases from J, with 14 bases in between. Under the authors' procedure: Nucleated cell counts were estimated from reference gene primer amplification. This table comes from immunoSEQ multiplex PCR, and its TCRdb copy is limited to in-frame clones, with some not included. That table supplies the V and J calls and clone size; D and trimming were determined from the DNA. The sample records over 90,000 clones, 74% being singletons. The data were taken from a study of blood T cell repertoires in COVID-19. Turning to the study itself: In each case, the material was cDNA or gDNA derived from T cells, B-cell-depleted T cells, or PBMCs.

Seattle cases were enrolled at active infection and followed longitudinally. The source is a man between 65 and 85 years old with COVID-19, enrolled during active disease. The chain uses TRBV5-1 and TRBJ1-4, with D tentatively TRBD1 (5 bases). Sample: peripheral blood. The DNA of the CDR3 is TGCGCCAGCAGCCCGGGTGGGGCTGGTGAAAAACTGTTTTTT. Amino acids: CASSPGGAGEKLFF.